This T cell receptor (beta chain) was identified in a study of blood T cell repertoires in COVID-19. Study-wide context: Acute and convalescent COVID-19 specimens originated in the United States, Italy and Spain.

In the authors' methods: The authors estimated nucleated cell counts from reference gene primer amplification. Profiled with immunoSEQ multiplex PCR; TCRdb holds only in-frame clones, not every one. That table supplies the V and J calls and clone size; D and trimming were determined from the DNA. This table has under 250,000 clones, around 83% appearing once. The CDR3 loop spans 17 amino acids. Germline V lookup: CDR1 LNHNV, CDR2 YYDKDF (reference sequence). V gave up 3 bases and J gave up 4 bases, with 21 bases separating them. V gene TRBV15 combines with J gene TRBJ1-2; D remains ambiguous. This sequence originates from a man aged 35-49 years with active or convalescent COVID-19. The material sequenced was peripheral blood. The CDR3 coding sequence is TGTGCCACCAGCAGTCCGACCACCTCCCGGGTTGGCTATGGCTACACCTTC. Protein sequence: CATSSPTTSRVGYGYTF.